The T cell receptor beta chain described here comes from a study of shared clonotypes between healthy human individuals. General observations from the study: In contrast to clonotypes shared by all four donors, non-shared clonotypes had lower generation probabilities. Rarefaction demonstrated incomplete sorted-subset sequencing despite large depth.

Sequencing used immunoSEQ multiplex PCR; TCRdb keeps in-frame clones, though not all of them. The sample records under 600,000 clones, around 97% being singletons. J was trimmed by 5 bases and V by 0 bases; bases with no gene match: 3. This CDR3 contains 15 residues. Germline V lookup: CDR1 SGHDN, CDR2 FVKESK. Nashville, Tennessee was home to all donors, each a Caucasian adult. Partitioning of CD4+ cells yielded a CD45RA+ naive subset and a CD45RA-negative memory subset. A word on this clone: Its cognate antigen is unknown.

The genes are TRBV14 and TRBJ1-4; 7 bases agree with TRBD1. The source of this sequence is a woman in her twenties or thirties in good health. The sample comprised naive CD4+ T cells sorted from blood. As to subset: CD45RA+ positively selected. The CDR3 DNA sequence: TGTGCCAGCAGCCAAGATGACAGGGCGAATGAAAAACTGTTTTTT. Translating gives CASSQDDRANEKLFF.